This T cell receptor (beta chain) was recovered during a study of beta chain features in type 1 diabetes. Note on this clone: The antigen remains undetermined.

This CDR3 contains 13 residues. Germline CDR1 SQVTM, CDR2 ANQGSEA. With 7 bases clipped from V and 7 bases from J, the junction kept 13 bases outside the gene matches. General observations from the study: TCRB CDR3s from Type 1 diabetes patients were moderately but significantly shorter in all four CD4+ subsets.

The single heparinised draw taken from each donor contained 90 to 150 mL of blood on average. CD45RO/CCR7/CD25/CD127/CD95/CD27 separated CD4+ naive, central memory, regulatory and stem cell-like memory cells by sorting. Purity above 98% was achieved in all sorted populations. Expressed TCRB transcripts got sequenced, as all isolated RNA was reverse transcribed. TCRdb's copy holds only in-frame clones and misses some; the assay was immunoSEQ multiplex PCR. The sample contains more than 200,000 clones, around 15% of which appear only once. Material: naive CD4+ T cells from blood. This receptor was identified in a man aged 25 to 40 with type 1 diabetes. J is TRBJ2-7 and V is TRBV29-1, with 7 bases matching TRBD1. CDR3 nucleotides: TGCAGCGCCCAGAGAGGGGGCGTACGGGAGCAGTACTTC. Translation: CSAQRGGVREQYF.